The rows below give T cell receptor beta chains drawn from one sample of a study of post-analysis software for immune sequencing data. MiXCR, applied by TCRdb to the PCR reads, yields one record per CDR3 protein. This table has 750,000 to 950,000 distinct CDR3 sequences, roughly half appearing once. The material sequenced was blood. Receptor source: a girl aged 5 to 17 with multiple sclerosis. The CDR3 runs from the conserved cysteine through the conserved F or W. D genes are given only for firm matches. Some rows mark clone size as missing; the rest say once, few, many or name a class of expanded clone.

TRBJ2-1,once,TRBV10-3,TRBD2,CAIALSLAAGGGFSYNEQFF,TGTGCCATCGCTCTGAGCCTTGCTGCGGGAGGCGGGTTTAGTTACAATGAGCAGTTCTTC
TRBJ2-3,few,TRBV29-1,.,CSERSTDTQYF,TGCAGCGAACGCAGCACAGATACGCAGTATTTT
TRBJ2-4,.,TRBV7-9,.,CASSFGSGELGQYF,TGTGCCAGCAGCTTTGGGTCCGGGGAACTGGGGCAGTACTTC
TRBJ2-1,.,TRBV13,TRBD2,CASSRGSGGANEQFF,TGTGCCAGCAGCCGGGGGAGCGGGGGGGCTAATGAGCAGTTCTTC
TRBJ2-7,.,TRBV3-1,.,CASSSDRRNVQYF,TGTGCCAGCAGCTCTGACAGGCGCAACGTGCAGTACTTC
TRBJ2-7,few,TRBV5-1,.,CASSSEAHSYEQYF,TGCGCCAGCAGCTCGGAGGCCCACTCCTACGAGCAGTACTTC
TRBJ2-7,.,TRBV12-3/TRBV12-4,.,CASSLLGSSSYEQYF,TGTGCCAGCAGTTTATTGGGGTCGAGCTCCTACGAGCAGTACTTC
TRBJ2-3,.,TRBV4-2,.,CASSPIGGLSDTQYF,TGTGCCAGCAGCCCGATCGGGGGTTTATCAGATACGCAGTATTTT
TRBJ2-7,.,TRBV7-6,TRBD2,CASSLAPNLGGGSSYEQYF,TGTGCCAGCAGCTTAGCTCCTAACCTGGGCGGGGGGAGCTCCTACGAGCAGTACTTC
TRBJ1-1,once,TRBV2,TRBD1,CASRWTGKDPNTEAFF,TGTGCCAGCAGGTGGACAGGAAAGGACCCCAACACTGAAGCTTTCTTT